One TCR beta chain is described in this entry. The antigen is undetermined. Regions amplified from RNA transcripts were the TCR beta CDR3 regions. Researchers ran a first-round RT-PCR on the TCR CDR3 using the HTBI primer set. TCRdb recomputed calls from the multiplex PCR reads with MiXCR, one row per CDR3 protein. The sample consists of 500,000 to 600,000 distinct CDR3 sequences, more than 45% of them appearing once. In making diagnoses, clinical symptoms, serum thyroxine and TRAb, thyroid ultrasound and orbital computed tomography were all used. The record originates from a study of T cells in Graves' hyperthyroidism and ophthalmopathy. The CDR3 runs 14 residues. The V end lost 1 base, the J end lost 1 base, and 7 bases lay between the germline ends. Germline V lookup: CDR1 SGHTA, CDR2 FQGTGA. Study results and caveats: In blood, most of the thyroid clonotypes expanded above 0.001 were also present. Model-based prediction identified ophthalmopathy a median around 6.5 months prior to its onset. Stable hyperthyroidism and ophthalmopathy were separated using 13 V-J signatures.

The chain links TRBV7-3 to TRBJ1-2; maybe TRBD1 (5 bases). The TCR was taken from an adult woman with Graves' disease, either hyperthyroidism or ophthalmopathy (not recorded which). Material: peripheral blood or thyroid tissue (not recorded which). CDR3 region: CASSLRGNNYGYTF. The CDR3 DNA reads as TGTGCCAGCAGCTTAAGGGGGAATAACTATGGCTACACCTTC. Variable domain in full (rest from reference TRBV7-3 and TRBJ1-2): GAGVSQTPSNKVTEKGKYVELRCDPISGHTALYWYRQSLGQGPEFLIYFQGTGAADDSGLPNDRFFAVRPEGSVSTLKIQRTERGDSAVYLCASSLRGNNYGYTFGSGTRLTVV.